These 26 T cell receptor beta chains share one sample of origin, sequenced in a study of cytomegalovirus exposure and HLA in healthy donors. Researchers ran the PCR with 60 Vbeta and 13 Jbeta primers. Method: immunoSEQ multiplex PCR; TCRdb's copy keeps in-frame clones and lacks some. The data show 100,000 or so clones, over 65% seen once. The sample consisted of PBMCs. Receptors were obtained from a woman aged 40-49 years in good health and CMV-seropositive.

The J gene is TRBJ2-2, the V gene TRBV28, with TRBD2 matching over 10 bases. Looked up from germline, CDR1 is MDHEN and CDR2 is SYDVKM. The junction had 9 bases not matched to a gene; V was cut back by 5 bases and J by 6 bases. This CDR3 has 16 amino acids. CDR3 sequence: CASSLTGLAGAGELFF. The CDR3 DNA reads TGTGCCAGCAGTCTCACCGGGCTAGCGGGAGCCGGGGAGCTGTTTTTT.

V is TRBV5-5 and J is TRBJ2-2; 8 bases agree with TRBD2. J gave up 6 bases and V 4 bases, and 2 bases lay outside the gene matches. The germline V gene has CDR1 SGHKS and CDR2 YYEKEE (reference sequence). The CDR3 has 13 residues. The CDR3 DNA is TGTGCCAGCAGCGGGGGACTAGCCGGGGAGCTGTTTTTT. Its translation is CASSGGLAGELFF.

On this clone: The junction and the germline gene differ at one end; a read error may be behind it. This sequence joins TRBV5-4 and TRBJ2-1; D is undetermined. Per germline, CDR1 SGHNT and CDR2 YYREEE (reference sequence). The CDR3 runs to 16 residues. CDR3 nucleotides: TGTGCCAGCAGGTTGGAAGAGACGGAGAACTACAATGAGCAGTTCTTC. It encodes CASRLEETENYNEQFF. Full variable domain (outside the CDR3, taken from reference TRBV5-4 and TRBJ2-1): ETGVTQSPTHLIKTRGQQVTLRCSSQSGHNTVSWYQQALGQGPQFIFQYYREEENGRGNFPPRFSGLQFPNYSSELNVNALELDDSALYLCASRLEETENYNEQFFGPGTRLTVL.

This clone was observed a single time. The genes are TRBV11-2 and TRBJ2-1; the D gene is possibly TRBD2 (7 bases). The germline V and J ends were trimmed by 4 bases and 1 base, with 14 bases remaining between them. Looked up from germline, CDR1 is SGHAT and CDR2 is FQNNGV. CDR3 length: 16 amino acids. The CDR3 DNA follows: TGTGCCAGCAGCTCTGCGGGGGCGATATCCTACAATGAGCAGTTCTTC. Amino acid sequence: CASSSAGAISYNEQFF.

A word on this clone: The identical CDR3 is also encoded by other nucleotide sequences in the sample. V is TRBV27 and J is TRBJ2-7, with unresolved D. The CDR3 contains 12 residues. CDR1 and CDR2 from the germline V gene are MNHEY and SMNVEV (reference sequence). V lost 4 bases and J lost 0, with 4 bases in between. The CDR3 DNA reads as TGTGCCAGCAGTTCTAGCTCCTACGAGCAGTACTTC. Translating it yields CASSSSSYEQYF.

V gene TRBV7-2 combines with J gene TRBJ2-2; D may be TRBD1 (5 bases). This CDR3 is 15 amino acids long. Germline CDR1 reads SGHTA; CDR2 reads FQGNSA. V was clipped by 6 bases and J by 6 bases, with 17 bases between them. As DNA, the CDR3 is TGTGCCAGCAGTTCCAGGGTTTTATTCGCCGGGGAGCTGTTTTTT. Translation: CASSSRVLFAGELFF.

The chain carries TRBV2 and TRBJ2-1; TRBD2 aligns across 11 bases. The CDR3 has 11 residues. V lost 5 bases and J lost 14; bases outside the gene matches: 2. Germline V CDR1 and CDR2: SNHLY, FYNNEI. The CDR3 DNA is TGTGCCAGCAGTTATAGCGGGAGGGAGTTCTTC. As protein: CASSYSGREFF.

The chain is built from TRBV6-5 and TRBJ2-7; 7 bases are shared with TRBD2. Germline loops: CDR1 MNHEY, CDR2 SVGAGI. There are 14 residues in the CDR3. The V and J ends lost 10 bases and 5 bases, in that order; junction bases with no gene match: 14. The CDR3 is CATHPGGMVHEQYF. The CDR3 DNA follows: TGTGCCACTCACCCCGGGGGGATGGTCCACGAGCAGTACTTC.

The chain links TRBV5-1 to TRBJ2-3, with TRBD1 identical over 7 bases. V shed 4 bases and J 4 bases; nucleotides not matched to a gene: 6. From germline, CDR1 is SGHRS and CDR2 YFSETQ. This CDR3 is built from 14 residues. CDR3 in amino acids: CASSTRQGADTQYF. CDR3 nucleotide sequence: TGCGCCAGCAGCACGAGACAGGGAGCAGATACGCAGTATTTT.

V is TRBV6-6 and J is TRBJ2-1; maybe TRBD1 (5 bases). V dropped 3 bases and J dropped 2 bases, with 11 bases sitting between them. CDR3 length equals 15 residues. CDR1 MNHNY and CDR2 SVGAGI come from the germline V gene (reference sequence). The chain's CDR3 is CASSYVQGTYNEQFF. The CDR3 region has the DNA TGTGCCAGCAGTTATGTCCAGGGTACCTACAATGAGCAGTTCTTC.

The J gene is TRBJ2-3, the V gene TRBV13; the D gene is possibly TRBD2 (6 bases). V lost 0 bases and J 7 bases, leaving 17 bases between the germline ends. CDR3 length: 16 amino acids. Germline values: CDR1 PRHDT, CDR2 FYEKMQ (reference sequence). The CDR3: CASSLGLGGLENTQYF. The CDR3 bases are TGTGCCAGCAGCTTAGGCCTCGGGGGATTGGAGAATACGCAGTATTTT. The whole variable domain, remainder taken from reference TRBV13 and TRBJ2-3, is AAGVIQSPRHLIKEKRETATLKCYPIPRHDTVYWYQQGPGQDPQFLISFYEKMQSDKGSIPDRFSAQQFSDYHSELNMSSLELGDSALYFCASSLGLGGLENTQYFGPGTRLTVL.

This rearrangement joins TRBV7-2 to TRBJ2-1; no clear D. V was clipped by 5 bases and J by 4 bases, with 6 bases between them. The CDR3 is made up of 12 amino acids. Germline V CDR1 and CDR2: SGHTA, FQGNSA. Here the CDR3 DNA reads TGTGCCAGCAGCCTCCGGTACAATGAGCAGTTCTTC. It yields the protein CASSLRYNEQFF.

The V and J genes are TRBV27 and TRBJ2-7; TRBD2 matches 12 bases. J lost 7 bases, V lost 6 bases, and 10 bases had no gene match. The CDR3 loop spans 15 amino acids. Germline CDR1 reads MNHEY; CDR2 reads SMNVEV (reference sequence). This CDR3 reads CASRYLAGGPGEQYF. CDR3 nucleotides: TGTGCCAGCAGATACCTAGCGGGAGGGCCGGGGGAGCAGTACTTC.

The gene calls are TRBV28 and TRBJ2-6; 7 nucleotides align to TRBD1. Germline CDR1 is MDHEN and CDR2 is SYDVKM. V lost 6 bases to trimming and J lost 2 bases; unmatched junction nucleotides: 10. This CDR3 contains 17 residues. This chain's CDR3 is CASSRPQGGAGANVLTF. The CDR3 bases are TGTGCCAGCAGCCGCCCCCAAGGGGGCGCTGGGGCCAACGTCCTGACTTTC.

In its sample, this clone was seen once. This sequence joins TRBV2 and TRBJ2-7; 8 positions match TRBD1. With 6 bases clipped from V and 2 bases from J, the junction kept 6 bases outside the gene matches. The CDR3 runs 14 residues. Germline assignment: CDR1 SNHLY and CDR2 FYNNEI. CDR3 residues: CASSTGTGPYEQYF. The CDR3 bases are TGTGCCAGCAGCACCGGGACAGGCCCCTACGAGCAGTACTTC. The entire variable domain, with the rest obtained from reference TRBV2 and TRBJ2-7, is as follows: EPEVTQTPSHQVTQMGQEVILRCVPISNHLYFYWYRQILGQKVEFLVSFYNNEISEKSEIFDDQFSVERPDGSNFTLKIRSTKLEDSAMYFCASSTGTGPYEQYFGPGTRLTVT.

This sequence joins TRBV28 and TRBJ1-4; D possibly corresponds to TRBD1 (5 bases). The CDR3 totals 13 residues. The V end was cut by 10 bases, the J end by 8 bases, with 17 bases between. The germline V gene has CDR1 MDHEN and CDR2 SYDVKM. CDR3: CATFDSDSEKLFF. DNA of the CDR3: TGTGCCACCTTTGATTCTGACAGCGAAAAACTGTTTTTT.

The V and J genes are TRBV14 and TRBJ2-1; a weak D match, TRBD2 (5 bases). Per the germline V gene, CDR1 is SGHDN and CDR2 is FVKESK. The CDR3 runs 15 residues. Between the trimmed V and J ends, which lost 5 bases and 0 bases, there was a span of 11 bases. The CDR3 protein is CASSERLGSYNEQFF. CDR3 nucleotides: TGTGCCAGCAGCGAGCGGCTAGGCTCCTACAATGAGCAGTTCTTC.

This clone was picked up one time. V gene TRBV5-1 combines with J gene TRBJ2-7; the D gene is possibly TRBD1 (5 bases). The CDR3 sequence is 14 residues long. Germline lookup yields CDR1 SGHRS and CDR2 YFSETQ. The V gene lost 4 bases and the J gene lost 4 bases, with 15 bases spanning the gap. CDR3 bases: TGCGCCAGCAGCGATCAGGGTGGGTCGTACGAGCAGTACTTC. It translates to CASSDQGGSYEQYF. The complete variable domain, with remaining parts taken from reference TRBV5-1 and TRBJ2-7, reads KAGVTQTPRYLIKTRGQQVTLSCSPISGHRSVSWYQQTPGQGLQFLFEYFSETQRNKGNFPGRFSGRQFSNSRSEMNVSTLELGDSALYLCASSDQGGSYEQYFGPGTRLTVT.

The genes are TRBV30 and TRBJ2-7; 16 bases line up with TRBD2. CDR1 GTSNPN and CDR2 SVGIG come from the germline V gene (reference sequence). CDR3 size: 16 residues. With 2 bases clipped from V and 4 bases from J, the junction kept 5 bases outside the gene matches. This CDR3 reads CAWSKGTSGRGYEQYF. CDR3 sequence (DNA): TGTGCCTGGAGTAAAGGGACTAGCGGGAGGGGGTACGAGCAGTACTTC. The whole variable domain, remainder taken from reference TRBV30 and TRBJ2-7, is SQTIHQWPATLVQPVGSPLSLECTVEGTSNPNLYWYRQAAGRGLQLLFYSVGIGQISSEVPQNLSASRPQDRQFILSSKKLLLSDSGFYLCAWSKGTSGRGYEQYFGPGTRLTVT.

The chain uses TRBV5-4 and TRBJ2-1, with D perhaps matching TRBD2 (6 bases). The germline CDR1 and CDR2 sequences are SGHNT and YYREEE (reference sequence). V was clipped by 4 bases and J by 6 bases, with 14 bases between them. CDR3 length: 14 residues. In DNA form, the CDR3 reads TGTGCCAGCAGCCGACCTCTAGCGCTCAATGAGCAGTTCTTC. Protein: CASSRPLALNEQFF.

The chain carries TRBV18 and TRBJ2-7, with D possibly being TRBD1 (6 bases). CDR3 length: 14 amino acids. The germline gives CDR1 KGHSH, CDR2 LQKENI. Trimming cost V 2 bases and J 3 bases, with 11 bases left between them. The CDR3 here is CASSPRDTDYEQYF. The CDR3 DNA reads TGTGCCAGCTCACCAAGGGACACAGACTACGAGCAGTACTTC.

The chain couples TRBV5-1 to TRBJ1-3, with D hard to call. In germline, CDR1 is SGHRS, CDR2 YFSETQ. Trimming pared 4 bases from V and 0 bases from J, leaving 14 bases between. CDR3 length: 16 residues. This CDR3 reads CASSPSLGLSGNTIYF. CDR3 sequence (DNA): TGCGCCAGCAGCCCCTCCCTTGGGCTCTCTGGAAACACCATATATTTT. The variable domain in full, with the rest retrieved from reference TRBV5-1 and TRBJ1-3, is KAGVTQTPRYLIKTRGQQVTLSCSPISGHRSVSWYQQTPGQGLQFLFEYFSETQRNKGNFPGRFSGRQFSNSRSEMNVSTLELGDSALYLCASSPSLGLSGNTIYFGEGSWLTVV.

The chain joins TRBV6-6 to TRBJ1-1, with no clear D. The CDR3 runs to 13 residues. The germline V and J ends were trimmed by 5 bases and 0 bases, with 7 bases remaining between them. Germline CDR1 reads MNHNY; CDR2 reads SVGAGI (reference sequence). This CDR3 reads CASSPMVNTEAFF. For the CDR3, the DNA is TGTGCCAGCAGTCCTATGGTGAACACTGAAGCTTTCTTT.

The rearrangement uses TRBV9 and TRBJ1-2; unclear D gene. This CDR3 is 14 amino acids long. V shed 6 bases and J shed 3 bases, with 15 bases lying between them. Germline V CDR1 and CDR2: SGDLS, YYNGEE. The CDR3 reads CASNAAGNHYGYTF. CDR3 sequence (DNA): TGTGCCAGCAACGCCGCGGGGAACCACTATGGCTACACCTTC.

The chain combines TRBV7-2 with TRBJ2-5; tentatively, D is TRBD1 (6 bases). The CDR3 runs 14 residues. Trimming left V 5 bases short and J 5 bases short, with 15 bases between. CDR1 is SGHTA and CDR2 is FQGNSA in the germline V gene. In DNA form, the CDR3 reads TGTGCCAGCAGCCGCGAAGGGGGATGGGAGACCCAGTACTTC. Protein sequence: CASSREGGWETQYF.

This clone has only one observation. The rearrangement joins TRBV7-9 to TRBJ1-1; 11 bases align to TRBD1. The length of the CDR3 is 18 residues. Per germline, CDR1 SEHNR and CDR2 FQNEAQ (reference sequence). Unmatched junction bases numbered 10, after V lost 1 base and J lost 3 bases. The CDR3 DNA reads TGTGCCAGCAGCTTAGGGACAGGGGGCGCCGGGGTGGACACTGAAGCTTTCTTT. Its translation is CASSLGTGGAGVDTEAFF.